The source of this T cell receptor (beta chain) is a study of T cell repertoires in cytomegalovirus infection. On the study more broadly: In the study, CMV epitopes included recently identified HLA-C-restricted and well-studied HLA-B-restricted ones. Notes on the study in general: In two of eight donors, the top clonotype was HLA-C-restricted CMV-specific.

This clonotype has a handful of counts. Its antigen is currently unknown. TCRdb called the reads again in MiXCR, with one record for every CDR3 protein. The sample includes 110,000 to 150,000 distinct CDR3 sequences, over 25% of them seen just once. Sequencing was performed on CD8+ T cells from cultured PBMCs, taken from culture after CMV antigen stimulation. The TCR originated in a human donor in good health (CMV status not recorded). Some clones in this sample may be carry-over from other donors' samples.

CDR3 region: CASSSTLGRAAETQYF. The CDR3 nucleotides are TGTGCCAGCAGCTCTACGCTGGGAAGAGCGGCCGAGACCCAGTACTTC. V usage is TRBV7-9 and J usage is TRBJ2-5; tentatively, D is TRBD2 (5 bases). CDR3 length: 16 residues. V shed 4 bases and J shed 5 bases, with 20 bases lying between them. Germline V CDR1 and CDR2: SEHNR, FQNEAQ (reference sequence).